This entry concerns a single TCR beta chain. What it binds is not known. This specimen belongs to a study of cytomegalovirus exposure and HLA in healthy donors. Study-wide context: Among the 400 or so donors who were genotyped, roughly 86% fell in the genetic ancestry cluster that is associated with self-reported Caucasian donors. Study-wide findings and caveats: A later analysis linked a missense DCLRE1C variant to TCR beta V- and J-gene trimming.

Despite likely unrecorded immune exposures, the donors were nominally healthy at the time of sampling. PCR primers comprised 60 Vbeta and 13 Jbeta primers. Per the original data handling: Per a later analysis, the number of unique TCR beta chains was about 80 million, of which about 10 million were shared. Measured with immunoSEQ multiplex PCR; TCRdb has only the in-frame clones, and not every one. V and J calls and clone size are copied from that table; D and trimming were computed from the DNA. This sample has 180,000 or so clones; roughly a tenth occur once, and the top ten carry approximately 1.5%. The CDR3 has 14 amino acids. Germline V gene lookup returns CDR1 SNHLY and CDR2 FYNNEI. Trimming cost V 6 bases and J 6 bases, with 15 bases left between them.

This TCR came from a woman aged 25 to 39 in good health and CMV-seropositive. Sequencing was done on a sample of PBMCs. The chain links TRBV2 to TRBJ2-1; maybe TRBD1 (5 bases). CDR3 DNA sequence: TGTGCCAGCAGAGCGTTTAATAGGGGCAATGAGCAGTTCTTC. This gives the protein CASRAFNRGNEQFF.